The rows below give T cell receptor beta chains drawn from one sample of a study of OX40 agonist ivuxolimab in advanced cancers. Profiling relied on immunoSEQ multiplex PCR, and the TCRdb table lists in-frame clones only, not all of them. The sample holds some 130,000 clones, around nine tenths seen once. Sequencing was performed on CD4+ or CD8+ T cells sorted from blood, taken in a trial of the OX40 agonist ivuxolimab. All receptors derive from an adult with an advanced solid tumor such as melanoma, head and neck, liver or kidney cancer. Each CDR3 is given with its conserved first and last residue. D genes are given only for firm matches. The size of a clone is reported for some rows only, either as once, few or many, or as a class for expanded clones.

13	TRBJ1-1	TRBV6-4	-	-	CASRAELNTEAFF
15	TRBJ2-5	TRBV5-1	-	-	CASSFLGPSGETQYF
15	TRBJ2-7	TRBV29-1	TRBD2	once	CSVEGGLAGVDEQYF
15	TRBJ1-4	TRBV7-8	TRBD1	once	CASSRSGTGTEKLFF
15	TRBJ2-5	TRBV5-4	TRBD1	-	CASSPDRPYQETQYF
13	TRBJ1-1	TRBV2	-	-	CASRGMLNTEAFF
14	TRBJ2-1	TRBV10-3	TRBD1	-	CAISGQGDHNEQFF
15	TRBJ2-3	TRBV6-1	TRBD1	-	CASTPGTAYTDTQYF
18	TRBJ2-6	TRBV19	-	-	CASTSTLGASDGANVLTF
15	TRBJ2-7	TRBV12-1	-	once	CASLLWRDPYYEQYF
14	TRBJ2-1	TRBV19	TRBD2	-	CASKTGLAYNEQFF
13	TRBJ1-5	TRBV27	TRBD1	-	CASTTGWNQPQHF
19	TRBJ2-3	TRBV19	TRBD2	-	CASSMGLAGGRGSTDTQYF
14	TRBJ2-3	TRBV7-3	-	-	CASSQRVSTDTQYF
15	-	TRBV28	-	-	CASSFQGLGLSEQYF
12	TRBJ2-3	TRBV28	-	-	CASRQSTDTQYF
14	TRBJ2-1	TRBV11-3	TRBD1	-	CASSSGTVYNEQFF
13	TRBJ2-1	TRBV29-1	-	-	CSVAKDSPGEQFF
15	TRBJ1-2	TRBV5-1	-	-	CASSRQVDSNYGYTF
13	TRBJ2-7	TRBV6-1	-	-	CASSLGRDYEQYF
12	TRBJ2-4	TRBV11-2	-	-	CASSLEGNIQYF
14	TRBJ2-2	TRBV5-8	-	-	CASTGAPWSGELFF
16	TRBJ2-3	TRBV5-1	-	-	CASSLAGAVGTDTQYF
13	TRBJ2-7	TRBV6-6	-	-	CASSYTGTYEQYF
16	TRBJ2-1	TRBV18	TRBD1	-	CASSLRRDRALSEQFF
14	TRBJ1-1	TRBV28	TRBD1	-	CASTPGGQRGRAFF
15	TRBJ1-1	TRBV19	TRBD1	-	CASSISTVWTGEAFF
14	TRBJ2-7	TRBV5-1	-	-	CASSLTGSSYEQYF
14	TRBJ1-2	TRBV5-1	-	-	CASRSSRDTGGYTF